These 5 T cell receptor beta chains were all obtained from the same sample, sequenced in a study of radiotherapy plus CTLA-4 blockade in lung cancer. Measured with immunoSEQ multiplex PCR; TCRdb has only the in-frame clones, and not every one. The sample lists about 76,000 clones, around 81% occurring once. This material consisted of peripheral blood, taken from a patient treated with radiotherapy plus ipilimumab. The receptors come from a human donor with non-small cell lung cancer whose response to radiotherapy plus ipilimumab could not be evaluated. Some clones in this sample may be carry-over from other donors' samples.

A remark on this clone: A junction end diverges from the germline sequence, so it may reflect a read error. The chain carries TRBV5-4 and TRBJ1-5; D not certain. CDR1 SGHNT and CDR2 YYREEE come from the germline V gene (reference sequence). This CDR3 spans 15 amino acids. The CDR3 spells CASSQDPGWGAAQHF. In DNA, the CDR3 is TGCGCCAGCAGCCAAGATCCGGGATGGGGTGCGGCCCAGCATTTT.

The chain uses TRBV5-1 and TRBJ2-4, with D possibly being TRBD2 (5 bases). Per germline, CDR1 SGHRS and CDR2 YFSETQ. Trimming left V 5 bases short and J 1 base short, with 13 bases between. This CDR3 region has 15 residues. In DNA, the CDR3 is TGCGCCAGCAGTTGGGAGCCGGGGGCCAAAAACATTCAGTACTTC. Protein sequence: CASSWEPGAKNIQYF.

CDR3 sequence reads: CASSLPPGGPFEQFF. CDR3 nucleotide sequence: TGTGCCAGCAGCCTACCTCCGGGGGGGCCGTTTGAGCAGTTCTTC. The chain links TRBV28 to TRBJ2-1; TRBD2 agrees at 8 bases. The CDR3 is made up of 15 amino acids. J gave up 9 bases and V 6 bases, and 13 bases lay outside the gene matches. The germline V gene encodes CDR1 MDHEN and CDR2 SYDVKM. The whole variable domain, remainder taken from reference TRBV28 and TRBJ2-1, is DVKVTQSSRYLVKRTGEKVFLECVQDMDHENMFWYRQDPGLGLRLIYFSYDVKMKEKGDIPEGYSVSREKKERFSLILESASTNQTSMYLCASSLPPGGPFEQFFGPGTRLTVL.

The rearrangement joins TRBV7-9 to TRBJ2-1; the D is unclear. V lost 5 bases and J 4 bases, leaving 9 bases between the germline ends. The CDR3 spans 13 residues. Germline-derived CDR1 and CDR2 are SEHNR and FQNEAQ (reference sequence). CDR3 nucleotides: TGTGCCAGCAGCCCAGGAACTTACAATGAGCAGTTCTTC. Its translation is CASSPGTYNEQFF.

This chain connects TRBV7-2 to TRBJ1-2, with D uncertain. Trimming took 0 bases from V and 7 from J, leaving 18 bases between them. The CDR3 consists of 16 residues. Germline assignment: CDR1 SGHTA and CDR2 FQGNSA. The CDR3 DNA reads as TGTGCCAGCAGCTTAGCGCCGAACACGCTTGGTTTTGGCTACACCTTC. Translating gives CASSLAPNTLGFGYTF.